The following is a T cell receptor beta chain sequence with its context. The J segment lost 5 bases and the V segment lost 6 bases, leaving 7 bases of the junction unmatched. The CDR3 has 14 amino acids. In germline, CDR1 is LNHDA, CDR2 SQIVND (reference sequence). This sample stems from a study of blood T cell repertoires in COVID-19. Turning to the study itself: COVID-19 samples, acute and convalescent, were from the United States, Italy and Spain. The cDNA or gDNA used as material had been derived from T cells, B-cell-depleted T cells, or PBMCs.

Authors' analysis steps: Reference gene primer amplification in the assay estimated nucleated cell counts. Some clones are missing from TCRdb's copy, which holds only in-frame ones; the method was immunoSEQ multiplex PCR. V and J calls and clone size are given by that table; D and trimming were obtained from the DNA. The data show about 190,000 clones, with nearly 90% seen just once and roughly 21% held by the top ten. The sample taken for sequencing was peripheral blood. This receptor was identified in a man in his 60s with active or convalescent COVID-19. The J gene is TRBJ2-3, the V gene TRBV19; 8 bases align to TRBD2. CDR3 residues: CASSPQRGLDTQYF. As DNA, the CDR3 is TGTGCCAGTAGCCCCCAGCGGGGGTTAGATACGCAGTATTTT.